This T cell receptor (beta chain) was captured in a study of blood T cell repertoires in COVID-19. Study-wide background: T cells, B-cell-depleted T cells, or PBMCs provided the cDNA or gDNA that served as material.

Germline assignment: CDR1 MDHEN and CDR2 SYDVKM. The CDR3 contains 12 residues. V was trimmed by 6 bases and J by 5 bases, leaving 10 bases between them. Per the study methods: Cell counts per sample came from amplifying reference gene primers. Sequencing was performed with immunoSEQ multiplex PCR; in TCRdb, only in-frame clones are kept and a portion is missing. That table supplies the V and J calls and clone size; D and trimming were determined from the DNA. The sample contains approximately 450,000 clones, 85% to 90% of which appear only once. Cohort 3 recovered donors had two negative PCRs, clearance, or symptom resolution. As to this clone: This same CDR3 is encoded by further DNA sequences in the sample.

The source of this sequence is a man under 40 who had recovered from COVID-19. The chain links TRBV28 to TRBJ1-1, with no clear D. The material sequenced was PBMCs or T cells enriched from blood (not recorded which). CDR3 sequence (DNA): TGTGCCAGCAGCTTAACCGGGACTGAAGCTTTCTTT. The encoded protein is CASSLTGTEAFF.